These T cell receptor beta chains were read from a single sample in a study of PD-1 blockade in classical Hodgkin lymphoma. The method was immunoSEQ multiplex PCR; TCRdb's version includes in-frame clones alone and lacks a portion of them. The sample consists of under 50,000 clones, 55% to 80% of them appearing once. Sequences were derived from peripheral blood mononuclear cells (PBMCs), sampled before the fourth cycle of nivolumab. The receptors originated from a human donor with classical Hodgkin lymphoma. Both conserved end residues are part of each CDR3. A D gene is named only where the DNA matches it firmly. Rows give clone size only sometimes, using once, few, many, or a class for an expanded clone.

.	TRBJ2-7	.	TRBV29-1	CSVVGGRSTAGAEQYF	TGCAGCGTTGTGGGGGGCAGGTCCACCGCGGGCGCCGAGCAGTACTTC
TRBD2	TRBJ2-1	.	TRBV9	CASSVTSGGNNEQFF	TGTGCCAGCAGCGTTACTAGCGGGGGAAACAATGAGCAGTTCTTC
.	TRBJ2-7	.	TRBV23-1	CASSLEWDPGYEQYF	TGCGCCAGCAGTCTTGAGTGGGACCCAGGCTACGAGCAGTACTTC
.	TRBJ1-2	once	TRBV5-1	CASSFGAAQFYTF	TGCGCCAGCAGCTTCGGAGCTGCCCAATTCTACACCTTC
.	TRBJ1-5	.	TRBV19	CASSIGRGSNQPQHF	TGTGCCAGTAGTATCGGACGGGGGAGCAATCAGCCCCAGCATTTT
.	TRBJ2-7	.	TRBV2	CASSEVVQDHEQYF	TGTGCCAGCAGTGAAGTGGTCCAGGACCACGAGCAGTACTTC
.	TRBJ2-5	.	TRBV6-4	CASSTPPLDIQETQYF	TGTGCCAGCAGCACACCACCTCTGGACATACAAGAGACCCAGTACTTC
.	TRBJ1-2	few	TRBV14	CASSQDLTVHGYGYTF	TGTGCCAGCAGCCAAGACCTGACAGTTCACGGCTATGGCTACACCTTC
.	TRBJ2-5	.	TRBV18	CASRPGKGGETQYF	TGTGCCAGCCGGCCGGGGAAAGGCGGAGAGACCCAGTACTTC
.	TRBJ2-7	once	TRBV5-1	CASSSGGSPTYEQYF	TGCGCCAGCAGCTCGGGGGGCTCCCCCACCTACGAGCAGTACTTC
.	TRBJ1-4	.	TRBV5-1	CASSLGGPNEKLFF	TGCGCCAGCAGCTTAGGCGGGCCCAATGAAAAACTGTTTTTT
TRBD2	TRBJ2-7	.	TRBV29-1	CSVEEIAGVRYEQYF	TGCAGCGTTGAAGAAATAGCGGGAGTTAGGTACGAGCAGTACTTC
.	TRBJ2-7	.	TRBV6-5	CASSYGTGYYEQYF	TGTGCCAGCAGTTACGGGACTGGTTACTACGAGCAGTACTTC
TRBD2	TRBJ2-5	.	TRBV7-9	CASSPSGRQTQYF	TGTGCCAGCAGCCCGAGCGGGAGGCAGACCCAGTACTTC
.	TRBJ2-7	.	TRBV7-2	CASSLAGVREYEQYF	TGTGCCAGCAGCTTAGCCGGGGTCAGAGAATACGAGCAGTACTTC
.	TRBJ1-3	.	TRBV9	CASSATEGGRTGNTIYF	TGTGCCAGCAGCGCCACAGAGGGAGGGAGAACTGGAAACACCATATATTTT
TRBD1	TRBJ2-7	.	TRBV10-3	CAISESETGIYEQYF	TGTGCCATCAGTGAGTCGGAGACAGGGATCTACGAGCAGTACTTC
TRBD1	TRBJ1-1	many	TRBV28	CASSFGGGPMAEAFF	TGTGCCAGCAGTTTTGGAGGGGGCCCCATGGCTGAAGCTTTCTTT
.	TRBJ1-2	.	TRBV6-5	CASREGRKIYGYTF	TGTGCCAGCAGGGAGGGTCGTAAAATCTATGGCTACACCTTC
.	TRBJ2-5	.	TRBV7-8	CASSRSTKETQYF	TGTGCCAGCAGCCGGTCAACCAAGGAGACCCAGTACTTC
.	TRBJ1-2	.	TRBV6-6	CASSYVSQGYTF	TGTGCCAGCAGTTACGTTTCCCAGGGCTACACCTTC
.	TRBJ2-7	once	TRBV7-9	CASSLWVREYEQYF	TGTGCCAGCAGCTTATGGGTCAGGGAGTACGAGCAGTACTTC
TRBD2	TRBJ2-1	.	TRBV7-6	CASSRLAGGPNEQFF	TGTGCCAGCAGCAGGCTAGCGGGGGGGCCGAATGAGCAGTTCTTC
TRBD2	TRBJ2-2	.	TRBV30	CAWSPLAGGKGGELFF	TGTGCCTGGAGTCCCCTAGCGGGAGGGAAGGGCGGGGAGCTGTTTTTT
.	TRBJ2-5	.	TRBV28	CASSPGRETQYF	TGTGCCAGCAGTCCGGGGAGAGAGACCCAGTACTTC
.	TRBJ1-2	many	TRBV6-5	CASMANYGYTF	TGTGCCAGCATGGCCAACTATGGCTACACCTTC
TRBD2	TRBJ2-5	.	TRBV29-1	CSVERGGETQYF	TGCAGCGTTGAAAGGGGAGGGGAGACCCAGTACTTC
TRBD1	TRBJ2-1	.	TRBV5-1	CASSQGQGGEQFF	TGCGCCAGCAGCCAGGGACAGGGAGGCGAGCAGTTCTTC
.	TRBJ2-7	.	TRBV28	CASSLIGGPAYEQYF	TGTGCCAGCAGTTTAATTGGGGGACCCGCCTACGAGCAGTACTTC
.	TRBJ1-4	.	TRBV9	CASSSGGRLLTTTNEKLFF	TGTGCCAGCAGCTCAGGAGGGAGACTCCTGACTACAACTAATGAAAAACTGTTTTTT
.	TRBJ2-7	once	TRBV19	CASSIVPGSFYEQYF	TGTGCCAGTAGTATAGTTCCAGGGAGCTTCTACGAGCAGTACTTC